These 17 T cell receptor beta chains originate from one sample sequenced in a study of blood T cell repertoires in COVID-19. Here immunoSEQ multiplex PCR was the method, and the copy in TCRdb shows in-frame clones only, minus some. The table lists 96,000 or so clones, roughly 90% of them singletons. The source material was peripheral blood. The source is a man aged 60 to 69 with acute or convalescent COVID-19.

The rearrangement links TRBV19 to TRBJ1-3, with a possible D match to TRBD1 (5 bases). Trimming pared 8 bases from V and 0 bases from J, leaving 14 bases between. This CDR3 is 15 amino acids long. Germline values: CDR1 LNHDA, CDR2 SQIVND (reference sequence). CDR3 amino acids: CASGYGGSSGNTIYF. In nucleotides, the CDR3 is TGTGCCAGTGGATACGGGGGATCCTCTGGAAACACCATATATTTT.

This clone was detected once. The V call is TRBV27, the J call TRBJ2-7; the D is unclear. With 4 bases removed from V and 1 base from J, the gap between germline ends came to 2 bases. This CDR3 has 11 residues. Germline V CDR1 and CDR2: MNHEY, SMNVEV (reference sequence). The CDR3 coding sequence is TGTGCCAGCAGTTCGTCCTACGAGCAGTACTTC. Residues: CASSSSYEQYF.

This chain connects TRBV6-1 to TRBJ2-7, with 7 bases matching TRBD2. The CDR3 runs 14 residues. Losses at the gene ends were 0 bases for V and 6 bases for J; bases not matched to a gene: 5. Per germline, CDR1 MNHNS and CDR2 SASEGT. The CDR3 sequence is CASSEAAGAGEQYF. The DNA for the CDR3 is TGTGCCAGCAGTGAAGCGGCGGGAGCCGGCGAGCAGTACTTC.

This clone occurred a few times. J is TRBJ2-7 and V is TRBV28, with D perhaps matching TRBD2 (6 bases). This CDR3 contains 15 residues. Germline values: CDR1 MDHEN, CDR2 SYDVKM. Trimming took off 5 bases at V and 2 bases at J, with 16 bases between the two ends. CDR3 bases: TGTGCCAGCAGTCCCCGCGCGGGGTCTGCCTACGAGCAGTACTTC. Residues: CASSPRAGSAYEQYF.

This sequence joins TRBV9 and TRBJ1-1, with D perhaps TRBD1 (6 bases). Germline CDR1 reads SGDLS; CDR2 reads YYNGEE. The CDR3 covers 16 residues. Trimming stripped 0 bases from V and 2 bases from J, with 14 bases between. The DNA for the CDR3 is TGTGCCAGCAGCGTAGGGGGGACAACAGCAAACACTGAAGCTTTCTTT. Amino acids: CASSVGGTTANTEAFF.

CDR3 sequence: CASSFRNSNQPQHF. The CDR3 nucleotides read TGTGCCAGCAGTTTCAGGAATTCCAATCAGCCCCAGCATTTT. The J gene is TRBJ1-5, the V gene TRBV27; the D is unclear. The germline V gene encodes CDR1 MNHEY and CDR2 SMNVEV (reference sequence). Trimming shortened V by 3 bases and J by 3 bases, and 9 bases separated the two germline ends. This CDR3 contains 14 residues.

This chain uses TRBV19 with TRBJ2-4, with D uncertain. CDR3 length: 17 amino acids. Germline V lookup: CDR1 LNHDA, CDR2 SQIVND (reference sequence). V was shortened by 5 bases and J by 1 base, with 18 bases between the two germline ends. CDR3 nucleotide sequence: TGTGCCAGTAGTCCCTCCCCGGGTTCTCCTGCCAAAAACATTCAGTACTTC. It codes for CASSPSPGSPAKNIQYF.

This chain connects TRBV4-2 to TRBJ2-3; weak D call: TRBD2 (6 bases). Trimming took 1 base from V and 5 from J, leaving 13 bases between them. This CDR3 has 15 residues. CDR1 and CDR2 (germline): LGHNA, YNFKEQ. CDR3 sequence reads: CASSQVKGGRDTQYF. CDR3 bases: TGTGCCAGCAGCCAAGTTAAGGGAGGACGAGATACGCAGTATTTT.

The CDR3: CASSLGGRGYEQYF. The CDR3 DNA follows: TGTGCCAGCAGTTTGGGCGGGAGAGGGTACGAGCAGTACTTC. The rearrangement links TRBV28 to TRBJ2-7, with 7 bases identical to TRBD2. Germline loops: CDR1 MDHEN, CDR2 SYDVKM. The junction had 6 bases not matched to a gene; V was cut back by 3 bases and J by 4 bases. The CDR3 totals 14 residues.

CDR3 sequence (DNA): TGTGCCAGCAGCCAGGACAGGGCATCCTACGAGCAGTACTTC. Amino acids: CASSQDRASYEQYF. V usage is TRBV6-5 and J usage is TRBJ2-7, with 8 bases aligning to TRBD1. V dropped 6 bases and J dropped 1; count of bases not matched to a gene: 5. Germline-derived CDR1 and CDR2 are MNHEY and SVGAGI. CDR3 length: 14 residues.

The CDR3 DNA follows: TGTGCCAGCATTCGCGGACAGGGGTCTTCCTACGAGCAGTACTTC. This encodes CASIRGQGSSYEQYF. The gene calls are TRBV6-5 and TRBJ2-7; 9 bases are a match to TRBD1. This CDR3 has 15 residues. Trimming at V came to 7 bases and at J to 1 base, leaving 8 bases not matched to a gene. Per the germline V gene, CDR1 is MNHEY and CDR2 is SVGAGI.

The rearrangement links TRBV5-5 to TRBJ2-3; TRBD2 matches at 8 bases. The CDR3 has 15 amino acids. CDR1 is SGHKS and CDR2 is YYEKEE in the germline V gene (reference sequence). J lost 4 bases, V lost 2 bases, and 6 bases had no gene match. The DNA of the CDR3 is TGTGCCAGCAGCTTTAACGGGAGGGGCCCAGATACGCAGTATTTT. This gives the protein CASSFNGRGPDTQYF. The full variable domain, completed using reference TRBV5-5 and TRBJ2-3, is DAGVTQSPTHLIKTRGQQVTLRCSPISGHKSVSWYQQVLGQGPQFIFQYYEKEERGRGNFPDRFSARQFPNYSSELNVNALLLGDSALYLCASSFNGRGPDTQYFGPGTRLTVL.

This chain uses TRBV24-1 with TRBJ1-5, with no clear D. The germline CDR1 and CDR2 sequences are KGHDR and SFDVKD. The CDR3 totals 13 residues. Trimming removed 10 bases at V and 4 bases at J, with 13 bases between. Here the CDR3 DNA reads TGTGCCACTCAGAGGGAGAGGAATCAGCCCCAGCATTTT. Translating it yields CATQRERNQPQHF.

The V gene is TRBV6-1, the J gene TRBJ1-6; 7 nucleotides agree with TRBD1. The germline V gene encodes CDR1 MNHNS and CDR2 SASEGT. The CDR3 has 16 amino acids. Unmatched junction bases numbered 7, after V lost 2 bases and J lost 6 bases. The CDR3: CASSELRQGGNSPLHF. CDR3 coding DNA: TGTGCCAGCAGTGAATTGAGACAGGGAGGTAATTCACCCCTCCACTTT.

The V and J genes are TRBV19 and TRBJ1-1, with D possibly being TRBD1 (6 bases). The V end was cut by 4 bases, the J end by 1 base, with 19 bases between. The CDR3 is made up of 17 amino acids. CDR1 and CDR2 from the germline V gene are LNHDA and SQIVND (reference sequence). The CDR3 sequence: CASSKHREGGGNTEAFF. The DNA for the CDR3 is TGTGCCAGTAGTAAACACCGAGAGGGAGGGGGGAACACTGAAGCTTTCTTT. The variable domain in full, completed from reference TRBV19 and TRBJ1-1, reads DGGITQSPKYLFRKEGQNVTLSCEQNLNHDAMYWYRQDPGQGLRLIYYSQIVNDFQKGDIAEGYSVSREKKESFPLTVTSAQKNPTAFYLCASSKHREGGGNTEAFFGQGTRLTVV.

This chain connects TRBV2 to TRBJ1-1; TRBD1 agrees at 7 bases. This CDR3 has 14 residues. The ends lost 6 bases at V and 3 bases at J; junction bases unmatched: 7. The germline V gene has CDR1 SNHLY and CDR2 FYNNEI. The CDR3 spells CASSRQGGDTEAFF. For the CDR3, the DNA is TGTGCCAGCAGCCGACAGGGTGGGGACACTGAAGCTTTCTTT.

The sample holds one count of this clone. This chain connects TRBV10-1 to TRBJ2-3, with a tentative D call TRBD2 (6 bases). The V and J ends lost 2 bases and 2 bases respectively, with 8 bases between them. CDR1 and CDR2 (germline): WNHNN, SYGVQD (reference sequence). The CDR3 runs to 14 residues. The CDR3 nucleotides are TGCGCCAGCAGTGAGCGGGGGATCACAGATACGCAGTATTTT. This codes for CASSERGITDTQYF.